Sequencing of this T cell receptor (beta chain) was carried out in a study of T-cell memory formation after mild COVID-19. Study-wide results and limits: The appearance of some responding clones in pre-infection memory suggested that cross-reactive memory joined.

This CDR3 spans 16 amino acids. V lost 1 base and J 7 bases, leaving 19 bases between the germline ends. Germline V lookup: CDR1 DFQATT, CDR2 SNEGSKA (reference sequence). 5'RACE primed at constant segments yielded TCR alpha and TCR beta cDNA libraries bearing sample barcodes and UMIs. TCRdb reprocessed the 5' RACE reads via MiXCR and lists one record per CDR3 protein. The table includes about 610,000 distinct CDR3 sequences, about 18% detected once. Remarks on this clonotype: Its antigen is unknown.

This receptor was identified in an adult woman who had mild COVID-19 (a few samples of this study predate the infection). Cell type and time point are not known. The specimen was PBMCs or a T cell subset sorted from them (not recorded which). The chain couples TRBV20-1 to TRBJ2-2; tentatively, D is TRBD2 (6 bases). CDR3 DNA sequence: TGCAGTGCTAGAGGGGGCGACGGGAGACTCAACGGGGAGCTGTTTTTT. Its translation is CSARGGDGRLNGELFF.